The 29 T cell receptor beta chains in this list originate from one sample, sequenced in a study of spatial heterogeneity in lung cancer. TCRdb re-called the 5' RACE reads through MiXCR, storing one row per CDR3 protein. The sample lists tens of thousands of distinct CDR3 sequences, approximately 5.6% occurring once. The time point is: sample taken at primary tumor resection. The sequences come from PBMCs, collected at surgery. The receptors shown here come from a female donor with early-stage non-small cell lung cancer.

This chain joins TRBV23-1 and TRBJ2-5, with D hard to call. TRBV23-1 is flagged as an ORF with uncertain function. Trimming removed 2 bases from V and 0 bases from J, with 10 bases in between. The CDR3 extends over 15 amino acids. CDR3 amino acids: CASSQRAAHQETQYF. For the CDR3, the DNA is TGCGCCAGCAGTCAACGGGCAGCTCACCAAGAGACCCAGTACTTC.

The chain recombines TRBV9 with TRBJ2-3, with D unresolved. The length of the CDR3 is 14 residues. The V and J ends lost 7 bases and 0 bases respectively, with 12 bases between them. Germline V lookup: CDR1 SGDLS, CDR2 YYNGEE. The CDR3 here is CASCARTSTDTQYF. Here the CDR3 DNA reads TGTGCCAGCTGCGCCAGGACCAGCACAGATACGCAGTATTTT.

The chain links TRBV27 to TRBJ2-2; D is possibly TRBD1 (6 bases). Trimming pared 3 bases from V and 4 bases from J, leaving 18 bases between. This CDR3 has 17 amino acids. The germline V gene encodes CDR1 MNHEY and CDR2 SMNVEV (reference sequence). The CDR3 coding sequence is TGTGCCAGCAGTTTTCCCCCCCTGGCAGGGGTCACCGGGGAGCTGTTTTTT. It yields the protein CASSFPPLAGVTGELFF.

This clonotype has a count of ten or more. The gene calls are TRBV7-9 and TRBJ2-7; D call uncertain. Trimming removed 5 bases at V and 7 bases at J, with 15 bases between. The CDR3 has 13 residues. Per the germline V gene, CDR1 is SEHNR and CDR2 is FQNEAQ (reference sequence). CDR3 loop: CASSTVASPEQYF. The CDR3 DNA follows: TGTGCCAGCAGCACGGTCGCCTCACCTGAGCAGTACTTC.

This clonotype has a count of ten or more. The chain uses TRBV7-3 and TRBJ2-3; no clear D. The CDR3 contains 12 residues. V was clipped by 5 bases and J by 3 bases, with 6 bases between them. CDR1 and CDR2 (germline): SGHTA, FQGTGA. The DNA of the CDR3 is TGTGCCAGCAGCCACGGGACAGATACGCAGTATTTT. Its protein is CASSHGTDTQYF.

This clonotype was counted ten times or more. The CDR3 DNA is TGCAGTGCTGCGCGGGGGAACACTGAAGCTTTCTTT. Its translation is CSAARGNTEAFF. The chain employs TRBV20-1 and TRBJ1-1, with D unresolved. This CDR3 is 12 amino acids long. CDR1 and CDR2 (germline): DFQATT, SNEGSKA (reference sequence). V dropped 5 bases and J dropped 1 base, with 8 bases sitting between them.

This chain joins TRBV5-4 and TRBJ2-1, with 8 bases matching TRBD1. Looked up from germline, CDR1 is SGHNT and CDR2 is YYREEE (reference sequence). J gave up 7 bases and V 4 bases, and 7 bases lay outside the gene matches. The length of the CDR3 is 14 residues. The CDR3 bases are TGTGCCAGCAGCGGACAGGGTTTTCGTAATGAGCAGTTCTTC. Residues: CASSGQGFRNEQFF.

This clonotype has at least ten counts. DNA of the CDR3: TGTGCCAGCAGCCCCGCGGGGGTTCGGGCAGATACGCAGTATTTT. Translation gives CASSPAGVRADTQYF. This sequence joins TRBV9 and TRBJ2-3; TRBD2 matches at 7 bases. The CDR3 is 15 residues long. V was pared by 4 bases and J by 4 bases, with 9 bases of the junction left unmatched. Germline-derived CDR1 and CDR2 are SGDLS and YYNGEE.

There are many counts of this clonotype. The chain recombines TRBV6-6 with TRBJ2-1; a weak D match, TRBD1 (6 bases). Germline V gene sequence: CDR1 MNHNY, CDR2 SVGAGI (reference sequence). The V gene lost 7 bases and the J gene lost 9 bases, with 16 bases spanning the gap. This CDR3 is 13 amino acids long. CDR3 in DNA: TGTGCCAGCACCTGGGGGCCAGGTAGTGAGCAGTTCTTC. Protein: CASTWGPGSEQFF.

This clonotype was detected many times. The chain combines TRBV18 with TRBJ1-5; D may be TRBD1 (6 bases). Trimming cost V 6 bases and J 2 bases, with 20 bases left between them. Germline V CDR1 and CDR2: KGHSH, LQKENI. The CDR3 has 17 amino acids. Here the CDR3 DNA reads TGTGCCAGCTCTCTATTCGGGACCTCAGGGGGCAATCAGCCCCAGCATTTT. Amino acids: CASSLFGTSGGNQPQHF.

This chain joins TRBV11-2 and TRBJ2-6; D is unclear. The V gene lost 8 bases and the J gene lost 5 bases, with 10 bases spanning the gap. CDR3 length: 13 amino acids. CDR1 and CDR2 from the germline V gene are SGHAT and FQNNGV. CDR3 protein: CASGTVWANVLTF. In nucleotides, the CDR3 is TGTGCCAGCGGAACGGTATGGGCCAACGTCCTGACTTTC.

This clonotype came up a few times. The chain has TRBV2 and TRBJ1-6; 8 nucleotides match TRBD1. Trimming cost V 5 bases and J 7 bases; bases outside gene matches: 4. Germline CDR1 SNHLY, CDR2 FYNNEI. The CDR3 sequence is 14 residues long. DNA of the CDR3: TGTGCCAGCAGTTCTGGACAGGGAAATTCACCCCTCCACTTT. Translated: CASSSGQGNSPLHF.

The rearrangement uses TRBV20-1 and TRBJ2-7; TRBD1 is a possible D gene (5 bases). Germline CDR1 is DFQATT and CDR2 is SNEGSKA (reference sequence). The CDR3 length is 14 residues. The germline V and J ends were trimmed by 1 base and 6 bases, with 16 bases remaining between them. CDR3 sequence (DNA): TGCAGTGCTAGAGGAAAGGCAGGGAACTTCGAGCAGTACTTC. This gives the protein CSARGKAGNFEQYF.

This clonotype was counted many times. The chain is built from TRBV5-4 and TRBJ2-1; tentative D call: TRBD1 (5 bases). Trimming took off 2 bases at V and 10 bases at J, with 13 bases between the two ends. The CDR3 is made up of 13 amino acids. Per the germline V gene, CDR1 is SGHNT and CDR2 is YYREEE (reference sequence). As DNA, the CDR3 is TGTGCCAGCAGCTTTGGGGCCCCATTGGAGCAGTTCTTC. This translates into CASSFGAPLEQFF.

This clonotype was counted ten times or more. This chain connects TRBV11-2 to TRBJ2-3; perhaps TRBD2 as D (5 bases). Per the germline V gene, CDR1 is SGHAT and CDR2 is FQNNGV. The length of the CDR3 is 13 residues. The V end lost 0 bases, the J end lost 5 bases, and 6 bases lay between the germline ends. The CDR3 coding sequence is TGTGCCAGCAGCTTAGAAAGCGGAGATACGCAGTATTTT. Amino acid sequence: CASSLESGDTQYF.

In its sample, this clonotype was seen many times. V is TRBV28 and J is TRBJ1-2, with a tentative D call TRBD1 (5 bases). CDR1 MDHEN and CDR2 SYDVKM come from the germline V gene. V shed 4 bases and J shed 2 bases, with 11 bases lying between them. The CDR3 totals 14 residues. The CDR3 nucleotides read TGTGCCAGCAGTTGGCGGGACCGCAACTATGGCTACACCTTC. This sequence encodes CASSWRDRNYGYTF.

The sample holds many counts of this clonotype. The V and J genes are TRBV7-2 and TRBJ2-1; D might be TRBD1 (5 bases). Germline loops: CDR1 SGHTA, CDR2 FQGNSA. CDR3 length: 14 residues. Trimming left V 7 bases short and J 8 bases short, with 18 bases between. In DNA form, the CDR3 reads TGTGCCAGCACCCGGCTGGGGCCGGGCTATGAGCAGTTCTTC. Translating gives CASTRLGPGYEQFF. The whole variable domain, filled in from reference TRBV7-2 and TRBJ2-1, reads GAGVSQSPSNKVTEKGKDVELRCDPISGHTALYWYRQSLGQGLEFLIYFQGNSAPDKSGLPSDRFSAERTGGSVSTLTIQRTQQEDSAVYLCASTRLGPGYEQFFGPGTRLTVL.

The V and J genes are TRBV6-1 and TRBJ1-2, with TRBD1 matching 8 bases. This CDR3 region has 14 residues. After removal of 4 bases from V and 5 bases from J, the junction contained 6 bases not matched to a gene. Germline lookup yields CDR1 MNHNS and CDR2 SASEGT. The CDR3 nucleotides read TGTGCCAGCAGTGCCAGGGGGCAGGGGTATGGCTACACCTTC. Translated: CASSARGQGYGYTF.

This clonotype was recorded many times. The gene calls are TRBV28 and TRBJ1-6; TRBD1 might be the D (5 bases). There are 14 residues in the CDR3. Between the trimmed V and J ends, which lost 6 bases and 10 bases, there was a span of 16 bases. The germline gives CDR1 MDHEN, CDR2 SYDVKM. The CDR3 here is CASSLARAGSPLHF. Here the CDR3 DNA reads TGTGCCAGCAGCCTGGCCAGGGCTGGCTCACCCCTCCACTTT.

There are many counts of this clonotype. This rearrangement joins TRBV7-9 to TRBJ2-2, with D hard to call. Trimming removed 2 bases at V and 2 bases at J, with 12 bases between. The CDR3 sequence is 16 residues long. Per germline, CDR1 SEHNR and CDR2 FQNEAQ (reference sequence). The CDR3 loop is CASSLLWLINTGELFF. CDR3 bases: TGTGCCAGCAGCTTATTATGGTTAATTAACACCGGGGAGCTGTTTTTT.

J is TRBJ2-6 and V is TRBV20-1; no firm D call. Trimming pared 6 bases from V and 0 bases from J, leaving 9 bases between. The germline gives CDR1 DFQATT, CDR2 SNEGSKA (reference sequence). The CDR3 runs to 14 residues. CDR3 DNA: TGCAGTGCCTCCCCCAGCTCTGGGGCCAACGTCCTGACTTTC. As protein: CSASPSSGANVLTF.

There are many counts of this clonotype. The CDR3 bases are TGTGCCAGCAGACAACCCGGGACAGGGAAGAACACCGGGGAGCTGTTTTTT. Its protein product is CASRQPGTGKNTGELFF. The genes are TRBV3-1 and TRBJ2-2, with 9 bases lining up with TRBD1. This CDR3 has 17 residues. V dropped 6 bases and J dropped 1; count of bases not matched to a gene: 9. Germline CDR1 LGHDT, CDR2 YNNKEL (reference sequence).

This clonotype was observed a few times. Sequence at one end of the junction differs from germline and may be a read error. This chain uses TRBV10-3 with TRBJ2-1, with 8 bases that match TRBD2. This CDR3 comprises 16 residues. In germline, CDR1 is ENHRY, CDR2 SYGVKD. The CDR3 here is CAISESTAGGYSEQFF. Here the CDR3 DNA reads TGTGCCATCAGTGAGTCGACCGCGGGGGGTTACAGTGAGCAGTTCTTC.

This clonotype was seen many times. The chain recombines TRBV7-2 with TRBJ2-7; D remains unclear. This CDR3 region has 10 residues. Germline assignment: CDR1 SGHTA and CDR2 FQGNSA. With 5 bases removed from V and 2 bases from J, the gap between germline ends came to 1 base. CDR3 in amino acids: CASSPYEQYF. The CDR3 DNA reads as TGTGCCAGCAGCCCCTACGAGCAGTACTTC.

V is TRBV4-3 and J is TRBJ2-1; D is ambiguous. The CDR3 consists of 15 residues. Germline CDR1 reads LGHNA; CDR2 reads YSLEER. Trimming cost V 0 bases and J 7 bases, with 13 bases left between them. The CDR3 spells CASSQDIGNYNEQFF. CDR3 nucleotide sequence: TGCGCCAGCAGCCAAGATATAGGAAACTATAATGAGCAGTTCTTC.

This clonotype was counted ten times or more. J is TRBJ2-2 and V is TRBV4-2, with 9 bases matching TRBD2. This CDR3 contains 17 residues. Germline-derived CDR1 and CDR2 are LGHNA and YNFKEQ. With V trimmed by 2 bases and J by 1 base, 5 bases remained unmatched. The CDR3 spells CASSQFLAGENTGELFF. The CDR3 nucleotides are TGTGCCAGCAGCCAATTCTTAGCGGGGGAGAACACCGGGGAGCTGTTTTTT.

This clonotype was counted many times. This chain links TRBV3-1 with TRBJ1-1; D call uncertain. From germline, CDR1 is LGHDT and CDR2 YNNKEL (reference sequence). The CDR3 extends over 11 amino acids. V was clipped by 6 bases and J by 5 bases, with 7 bases between them. CDR3 in DNA: TGTGCCAGCAGGCGAGGGACTGAAGCTTTCTTT. This gives the protein CASRRGTEAFF.

This clonotype was observed once. The chain employs TRBV18 and TRBJ2-2; D is undetermined. This CDR3 has 12 amino acids. Trimming removed 4 bases at V and 5 bases at J, with 5 bases between. Germline values: CDR1 KGHSH, CDR2 LQKENI. CDR3 sequence: CASSLETGELFF. In nucleotides, the CDR3 is TGTGCCAGCTCACTAGAAACCGGGGAGCTGTTTTTT.

This clonotype was counted at least ten times. The V call is TRBV5-1, the J call TRBJ1-6; D gene ambiguous. Trimming took off 3 bases at V and 10 bases at J, with 17 bases between the two ends. Germline lookup yields CDR1 SGHRS and CDR2 YFSETQ. This CDR3 is 15 amino acids long. CDR3 region: CASSSEGPRQSPLHF. The CDR3 DNA reads TGCGCCAGCAGCTCGGAGGGCCCGCGGCAGTCACCCCTCCACTTT.